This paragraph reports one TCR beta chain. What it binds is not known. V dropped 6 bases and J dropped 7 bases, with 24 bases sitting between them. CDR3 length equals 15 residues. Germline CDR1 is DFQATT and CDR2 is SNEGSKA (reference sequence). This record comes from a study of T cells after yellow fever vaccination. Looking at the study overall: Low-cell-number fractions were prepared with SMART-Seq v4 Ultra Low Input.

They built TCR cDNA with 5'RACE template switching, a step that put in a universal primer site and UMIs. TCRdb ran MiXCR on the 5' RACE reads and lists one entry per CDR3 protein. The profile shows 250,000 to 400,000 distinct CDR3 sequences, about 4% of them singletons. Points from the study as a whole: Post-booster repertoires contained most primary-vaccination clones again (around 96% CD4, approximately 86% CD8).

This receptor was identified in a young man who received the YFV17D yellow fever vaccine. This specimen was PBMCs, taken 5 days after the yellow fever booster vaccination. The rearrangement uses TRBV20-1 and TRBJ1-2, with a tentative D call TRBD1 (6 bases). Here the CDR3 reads CSARRAGGGIGGYTF. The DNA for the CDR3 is TGCAGTGCCAGAAGAGCGGGGGGCGGAATAGGTGGCTACACCTTC.